This TCR beta chain was documented in a study of regulatory T cells in long-lasting Graves disease. Study-level points and caveats: The persistent group shared about 2,600 public clonotypes, more than the 950 to 1,000 shared by new patients. Persistent disease preferred TRBV28, TRBJ1-2 and TRBJ2-5. The sample size was small, and this may have reduced accuracy.

Only one count was recorded for this clonotype. Its antigen is currently unknown. Time point defined: newly diagnosed GD, antithyroid drugs for less than 3 months. The TCR library was made from RNA extracted from PBMCs. Patients with Graves' disease were diagnosed by American Thyroid Association guidelines. Combining iRepertoire HTBI primers with Arm-PCR of CDR3 regions, the authors built TCR beta libraries. One entry per CDR3 protein, called by TCRdb with MiXCR from the multiplex PCR reads. The repertoire consists of about 370,000 distinct CDR3 sequences, with 15% to 19% occurring once and the leading ten covering about 20%. Germline V gene data show CDR1 as SGHDT and CDR2 as YYEEEE. V was trimmed by 5 bases and J by 6 bases, leaving 20 bases between them. CDR3 length: 16 amino acids.

The specimen was peripheral blood mononuclear cells (PBMCs), collected at new diagnosis, from a patient treated with antithyroid drugs. V usage is TRBV5-6 and J usage is TRBJ2-2; perhaps TRBD1 as D (7 bases). This receptor was taken from a female donor with Graves disease. This CDR3 is CASSPQGGIPPGELFF. CDR3 sequence (DNA): TGTGCCAGCAGTCCGCAGGGGGGAATCCCCCCCGGGGAGCTGTTTTTT.